The 20 T cell receptor beta chains reported below all come from one sample, sequenced in a study of shared clonotypes between healthy human individuals. The method was immunoSEQ multiplex PCR; TCRdb's version includes in-frame clones alone and lacks a portion of them. The table shows about a million clones, with roughly 75% occurring only once. The sequencing sample was made of memory CD4+ T cells sorted from blood. Subset meaning: CD45RA-negative fraction. The receptors were sampled from a man aged 18 to 35 in good health.

The chain employs TRBV6-1 and TRBJ2-3; 7 positions agree with TRBD1. Germline lookup yields CDR1 MNHNS and CDR2 SASEGT. V lost 6 bases, J lost 8 bases, and 2 bases stayed unmatched. The CDR3 has 11 amino acids. The CDR3 reads CASRQGPTQYF. In nucleotides, the CDR3 is TGTGCCAGCAGACAGGGGCCTACGCAGTATTTT.

This clone turned up a few times. The chain couples TRBV27 to TRBJ2-5; tentatively, D is TRBD1 (6 bases). Germline loops: CDR1 MNHEY, CDR2 SMNVEV (reference sequence). The V gene lost 3 bases and the J gene lost 4 bases, with 12 bases spanning the gap. This CDR3 has 14 residues. CDR3 DNA sequence: TGTGCCAGCAGTTTTGGGCAGGGGACAGAGACCCAGTACTTC. It yields the protein CASSFGQGTETQYF.

A few counts support this clone. The rearrangement uses TRBV5-5 and TRBJ2-7; 9 positions agree with TRBD1. The junction had 8 bases not matched to a gene; V was cut back by 4 bases and J by 3 bases. The CDR3 length is 15 residues. Germline V gene data show CDR1 as SGHKS and CDR2 as YYEKEE (reference sequence). CDR3 region: CASSPTPTGGYEQYF. The CDR3 DNA reads as TGTGCCAGCAGCCCAACCCCGACAGGGGGCTACGAGCAGTACTTC.

The chain employs TRBV28 and TRBJ2-7; the D is unclear. The CDR3 extends over 11 amino acids. V lost 8 bases to trimming and J lost 7 bases, with 12 bases between them. The germline V gene encodes CDR1 MDHEN and CDR2 SYDVKM. The CDR3 region has the DNA TGTGCCAGCGGATTGATAAGGGAGCAGTACTTC. This translates into CASGLIREQYF.

The V call is TRBV5-6, the J call TRBJ1-4, with 10 bases fitting TRBD1. Germline loops: CDR1 SGHDT, CDR2 YYEEEE. The length of the CDR3 is 15 residues. V shed 4 bases, J shed 7 bases, and the junction held 7 bases outside the gene matches. The CDR3 sequence is CASSHRQGASEKLFF. In nucleotides, the CDR3 is TGTGCCAGCAGCCACAGACAGGGGGCGAGTGAAAAACTGTTTTTT.

With respect to this clone: The same CDR3 also results from other DNA sequences found in this sample. The chain links TRBV18 to TRBJ2-1; D is perhaps TRBD2 (5 bases). Germline loops: CDR1 KGHSH, CDR2 LQKENI. There are 14 residues in the CDR3. Trimming shortened V by 3 bases and J by 4 bases, and 10 bases separated the two germline ends. The CDR3 DNA reads TGTGCCAGCTCACCTAGGACGGGGTACAATGAGCAGTTCTTC. It codes for CASSPRTGYNEQFF.

The chain couples TRBV5-1 to TRBJ2-3; 9 bases match TRBD2. Germline V gene data show CDR1 as SGHRS and CDR2 as YFSETQ. V shed 5 bases, J shed 0 bases, and the junction held 4 bases outside the gene matches. This CDR3 comprises 15 residues. The CDR3 bases are TGCGCCAGCAGGAGCGGGGGGACTAGCACAGATACGCAGTATTTT. This codes for CASRSGGTSTDTQYF.

The sample holds many counts of this clone. The V and J genes are TRBV6-1 and TRBJ2-1; maybe TRBD1 (5 bases). Germline V gene data show CDR1 as MNHNS and CDR2 as SASEGT. With 2 bases removed from V and 8 bases from J, the gap between germline ends came to 16 bases. CDR3 length: 15 residues. CDR3 residues: CASSEINQKGDEQFF. CDR3 sequence (DNA): TGTGCCAGCAGTGAAATTAACCAAAAAGGGGATGAGCAGTTCTTC.

This clone was counted a single time. The genes are TRBV6-5 and TRBJ1-2, with 9 bases matching TRBD1. The CDR3 extends over 15 amino acids. V lost 5 bases and J lost 6; bases outside the gene matches: 10. Looked up from germline, CDR1 is MNHEY and CDR2 is SVGAGI. The CDR3 here is CASSPQGARGDGYTF. As DNA, the CDR3 is TGTGCCAGCAGTCCACAGGGGGCGCGAGGGGATGGCTACACCTTC.

This chain joins TRBV4-2 and TRBJ2-4; 7 bases align to TRBD2. The CDR3 is 21 amino acids. Per germline, CDR1 LGHNA and CDR2 YNFKEQ. The trim removed 3 bases at V and 0 bases at J, leaving 20 bases unmatched. The CDR3 here is CASSQLATAGAMELAKNIQYF. DNA of the CDR3: TGTGCCAGCAGCCAGCTGGCGACGGCGGGAGCCATGGAGTTAGCCAAAAACATTCAGTACTTC.

The J gene is TRBJ1-5, the V gene TRBV5-8, with D hard to call. V lost 0 bases and J lost 2, with 9 bases in between. The germline gives CDR1 SGHTS, CDR2 YDEGEE. The CDR3 covers 15 residues. The CDR3 loop is CASSLEGGGNQPQHF. CDR3 nucleotide sequence: TGTGCCAGCAGCTTGGAAGGCGGGGGCAATCAGCCCCAGCATTTT. Variable domain in full (rest from reference TRBV5-8 and TRBJ1-5): EAGVTQSPTHLIKTRGQQATLRCSPISGHTSVYWYQQALGLGLQFLLWYDEGEERNRGNFPPRFSGRQFPNYSSELNVNALELEDSALYLCASSLEGGGNQPQHFGDGTRLSIL.

The chain uses TRBV2 and TRBJ2-2; no clear D. With 7 bases removed from V and 2 bases from J, the gap between germline ends came to 11 bases. The CDR3 totals 14 residues. Per germline, CDR1 SNHLY and CDR2 FYNNEI. The CDR3 spells CASKGNSNTGELFF. CDR3 coding DNA: TGTGCCAGCAAGGGCAATTCCAACACCGGGGAGCTGTTTTTT.

This clone was seen more than once but under ten times. This chain uses TRBV19 with TRBJ2-5; no reliable D call. The CDR3 sequence is 14 residues long. V lost 5 bases and J 5 bases, leaving 15 bases between the germline ends. Germline CDR1 LNHDA, CDR2 SQIVND (reference sequence). Here the CDR3 DNA reads TGTGCCAGTAGTGTACAGATGGATTTGGAGACCCAGTACTTC. It specifies CASSVQMDLETQYF.

CDR3 amino acids: CAWMVGDEQFF. The CDR3, as DNA: TGTGCCTGGATGGTAGGAGATGAGCAGTTCTTC. V is TRBV30 and J is TRBJ2-1, with no clear D. This CDR3 has 11 residues. Deletions cut 4 bases from V and 8 bases from J, with 9 bases between. The V gene's germline CDR1 is GTSNPN and CDR2 SVGIG (reference sequence). The whole variable domain, remainder taken from reference TRBV30 and TRBJ2-1, is SQTIHQWPATLVQPVGSPLSLECTVEGTSNPNLYWYRQAAGRGLQLLFYSVGIGQISSEVPQNLSASRPQDRQFILSSKKLLLSDSGFYLCAWMVGDEQFFGPGTRLTVL.

The gene calls are TRBV2 and TRBJ2-2; D gene uncertain. The V gene's germline CDR1 is SNHLY and CDR2 FYNNEI. The V end was cut by 6 bases, the J end by 0 bases, with 8 bases between. The CDR3 is 14 residues long. CDR3 sequence reads: CASRTGTNTGELFF. In DNA form, the CDR3 reads TGTGCCAGCAGAACGGGTACGAACACCGGGGAGCTGTTTTTT.

This clone has only one observation. The chain couples TRBV30 to TRBJ2-1; D possibly corresponds to TRBD2 (5 bases). This CDR3 is built from 14 residues. V was trimmed by 3 bases and J by 0 bases, leaving 9 bases between them. Looked up from germline, CDR1 is GTSNPN and CDR2 is SVGIG (reference sequence). The CDR3 here is CAWRRDSSYNEQFF. The CDR3 DNA is TGTGCCTGGAGGAGGGATAGCTCCTACAATGAGCAGTTCTTC.

Points on this clone: This probably arose from a read error, given a far larger clone one base away. The J gene is TRBJ2-2, the V gene TRBV5-5, with no clear D. V was trimmed by 0 bases and J by 4 bases, leaving 1 base between them. The length of the CDR3 is 12 residues. The germline V gene encodes CDR1 SGHKS and CDR2 YYEKEE (reference sequence). CDR3 amino acids: CASSLATGELFF. CDR3 DNA sequence: TGTGCCAGCAGCTTGGCCACCGGGGAGCTGTTTTTT.

The J gene is TRBJ2-1, the V gene TRBV27, with D possibly being TRBD1 (6 bases). CDR1 is MNHEY and CDR2 is SMNVEV in the germline V gene (reference sequence). V was clipped by 2 bases and J by 11 bases, with 16 bases between them. This CDR3 is 14 amino acids long. CDR3 DNA: TGTGCCAGCAGTTTACTGGATAGGACAGAAAAGCAGTTCTTC. It yields the protein CASSLLDRTEKQFF.

The chain carries TRBV6-1 and TRBJ1-2, with D perhaps TRBD1 (5 bases). The CDR3 is made up of 14 amino acids. CDR1 and CDR2 (germline): MNHNS, SASEGT. V was pared by 3 bases and J by 0 bases, with 8 bases between. The CDR3 sequence: CASSDGGSNYGYTF. In DNA form, the CDR3 reads TGTGCCAGCAGTGACGGGGGTTCTAACTATGGCTACACCTTC.

This chain joins TRBV2 and TRBJ1-4; 10 nucleotides match TRBD1. This CDR3 has 14 amino acids. V dropped 6 bases and J dropped 7; count of bases not matched to a gene: 5. CDR1 is SNHLY, CDR2 FYNNEI, per germline. The CDR3 is CASSGQGGSEKLFF. CDR3 DNA sequence: TGTGCCAGCAGCGGACAGGGGGGCAGTGAAAAACTGTTTTTT.